These 20 T cell receptor beta chains were all obtained from the same sample, sequenced in a study of cytomegalovirus exposure and HLA in healthy donors. The PCR used 60 Vbeta and 13 Jbeta primers. Using immunoSEQ multiplex PCR, the repertoire was profiled, and TCRdb retains in-frame clones only, with some absent. The sample table sets out approximately 70,000 clones. Specimen: PBMCs. The receptor set was obtained from a woman in her 30s in good health and CMV-seronegative.

The J gene is TRBJ2-7, the V gene TRBV7-2; no firm D call. V lost 5 bases and J lost 6, with 8 bases in between. Germline assignment: CDR1 SGHTA and CDR2 FQGNSA. The CDR3 runs to 11 residues. The CDR3 nucleotides read TGTGCCAGCAGCCAGTCCATCGAGCAGTACTTC. Its translation is CASSQSIEQYF.

V usage is TRBV6-6 and J usage is TRBJ2-1; 9 bases agree with TRBD2. Germline loops: CDR1 MNHNY, CDR2 SVGAGI (reference sequence). The J segment lost 2 bases and the V segment lost 6 bases, leaving 5 bases of the junction unmatched. The CDR3 runs 15 residues. CDR3 in amino acids: CASSLLAGPYNEQFF. The CDR3 DNA is TGTGCCAGCAGCCTACTAGCGGGCCCCTACAATGAGCAGTTCTTC.

The V call is TRBV7-3, the J call TRBJ2-1; D remains unclear. The V end lost 4 bases, the J end lost 0 bases, and 13 bases lay between the germline ends. CDR3 length equals 16 residues. Germline V gene sequence: CDR1 SGHTA, CDR2 FQGTGA. The CDR3 sequence: CASSSNPRSSYNEQFF. In DNA, the CDR3 is TGTGCCAGCAGCTCAAACCCGCGTAGCTCCTACAATGAGCAGTTCTTC.

CDR3 DNA sequence: TGCGCCAGCAGCTTGACAGGGGAGATTCTTGGCTACACCTTC. Amino acid sequence: CASSLTGEILGYTF. This sequence joins TRBV5-1 and TRBJ1-2, with TRBD1 matching 7 bases. This CDR3 comprises 14 residues. Germline V gene sequence: CDR1 SGHRS, CDR2 YFSETQ. V was pared by 1 base and J by 7 bases, with 7 bases of the junction left unmatched. The whole variable domain, filled in from reference TRBV5-1 and TRBJ1-2, reads KAGVTQTPRYLIKTRGQQVTLSCSPISGHRSVSWYQQTPGQGLQFLFEYFSETQRNKGNFPGRFSGRQFSNSRSEMNVSTLELGDSALYLCASSLTGEILGYTFGSGTRLTVV.

The chain joins TRBV19 to TRBJ2-7; the match to TRBD2 covers 12 bases. Germline CDR1 is LNHDA and CDR2 is SQIVND (reference sequence). There are 15 residues in the CDR3. Germline trimming cut 5 bases from V and 2 bases from J; bases unmatched to any gene: 4. The CDR3 DNA follows: TGTGCCAGTAGTCCACTAGCGGGAGGTACCTACGAGCAGTACTTC. This codes for CASSPLAGGTYEQYF.

The rearrangement uses TRBV20-1 and TRBJ1-3, with a weak D call TRBD1 (5 bases). The CDR3 totals 11 residues. Germline V gene sequence: CDR1 DFQATT, CDR2 SNEGSKA (reference sequence). Trimming cost V 8 bases and J 7 bases, with 12 bases left between them. CDR3 in amino acids: CSPTALNTIYF. CDR3 nucleotides: TGCAGTCCGACAGCGTTGAACACCATATATTTT.

Details on this clone: One end of the junction fails to match germline, which may point to a read error. The rearrangement joins TRBV30 to TRBJ1-6, with 11 bases that match TRBD1. The CDR3 spans 15 residues. Germline loops: CDR1 GTSNPN, CDR2 SVGIG (reference sequence). The CDR3 sequence: CAGSVVDRGRSPLHF. The CDR3 DNA is TGTGCCGGGAGTGTAGTGGACAGGGGGCGATCACCCCTCCACTTT.

V usage is TRBV15 and J usage is TRBJ1-1; 7 nucleotides align to TRBD1. Germline CDR1 reads LNHNV; CDR2 reads YYDKDF (reference sequence). This CDR3 has 14 residues. V was pared by 6 bases and J by 3 bases, with 7 bases of the junction left unmatched. This CDR3 reads CATRPWTGDTEAFF. CDR3 sequence (DNA): TGTGCCACCAGACCCTGGACAGGAGACACTGAAGCTTTCTTT.

V usage is TRBV6-6 and J usage is TRBJ2-7; 7 nucleotides match TRBD2. CDR3 length: 15 amino acids. V shed 4 bases, J shed 4 bases, and the junction held 10 bases outside the gene matches. Germline lookup yields CDR1 MNHNY and CDR2 SVGAGI (reference sequence). For the CDR3, the DNA is TGTGCCAGCAGTTTTGGACTAGAGGGAGGGTACGAGCAGTACTTC. Translating gives CASSFGLEGGYEQYF.

This chain connects TRBV7-9 to TRBJ1-2, with 10 bases identical to TRBD1. V lost 5 bases, J lost 4 bases, and 4 bases stayed unmatched. Per the germline V gene, CDR1 is SEHNR and CDR2 is FQNEAQ (reference sequence). CDR3 length equals 14 residues. Here the CDR3 reads CASSADRGSYGYTF. CDR3 bases: TGTGCCAGCAGCGCGGACAGGGGGAGCTATGGCTACACCTTC. Complete variable domain (other parts from reference TRBV7-9 and TRBJ1-2): DTGVSQNPRHKITKRGQNVTFRCDPISEHNRLYWYRQTLGQGPEFLTYFQNEAQLEKSRLLSDRFSAERPKGSFSTLEIQRTEQGDSAMYLCASSADRGSYGYTFGSGTRLTVV.

Here the CDR3 DNA reads TGTGCCAGCAGCCGTAGCGGACAAGAGACCCAGTACTTC. Its translation is CASSRSGQETQYF. The J gene is TRBJ2-5, the V gene TRBV7-3; perhaps TRBD2 as D (6 bases). CDR1 is SGHTA, CDR2 FQGTGA, per germline. The CDR3 is made up of 13 amino acids. V was clipped by 5 bases and J by 2 bases, with 9 bases between them.

CDR3 sequence reads: CASSQALHGEQYF. CDR3 coding DNA: TGCGCCAGCAGCCAAGCCCTACACGGGGAGCAGTACTTC. The chain joins TRBV4-1 to TRBJ2-7, with unresolved D. Germline V gene lookup returns CDR1 MGHRA and CDR2 YSYEKL. V was clipped by 1 base and J by 7 bases, with 11 bases between them. The CDR3 runs 13 residues.

V gene TRBV15 combines with J gene TRBJ2-7; a weak D match, TRBD1 (5 bases). V lost 9 bases and J lost 2, with 8 bases in between. The V gene's germline CDR1 is LNHNV and CDR2 YYDKDF (reference sequence). This CDR3 is 11 amino acids long. CDR3 sequence reads: CATGPAYEQYF. The CDR3 nucleotides read TGTGCCACGGGGCCGGCCTACGAGCAGTACTTC.

The chain combines TRBV4-3 with TRBJ2-2, with 15 bases aligning to TRBD2. V trimming: 4 bases; J trimming: 1 base; junction bases outside the gene matches: 4. Germline loops: CDR1 LGHNA, CDR2 YSLEER. The CDR3 has 18 residues. The CDR3 is CASSPGLAGGRNTGELFF. The CDR3, as DNA: TGCGCCAGCAGCCCGGGACTAGCGGGGGGTCGGAACACCGGGGAGCTGTTTTTT.

The chain recombines TRBV7-9 with TRBJ1-1; TRBD1 aligns across 10 bases. CDR1 SEHNR and CDR2 FQNEAQ come from the germline V gene (reference sequence). After removal of 4 bases from V and 5 bases from J, the junction contained 7 bases not matched to a gene. The CDR3 is 15 residues long. The CDR3 region is CASSYGTGVRTEAFF. The CDR3 bases are TGTGCCAGCAGCTACGGGACAGGGGTCAGAACTGAAGCTTTCTTT. Together with reference TRBV7-9 and TRBJ1-1, the CDR3 gives the full variable domain: DTGVSQNPRHKITKRGQNVTFRCDPISEHNRLYWYRQTLGQGPEFLTYFQNEAQLEKSRLLSDRFSAERPKGSFSTLEIQRTEQGDSAMYLCASSYGTGVRTEAFFGQGTRLTVV.

The gene calls are TRBV15 and TRBJ1-2; D is uncertain. The V end was cut by 5 bases, the J end by 2 bases, with 9 bases between. Germline V gives CDR1 LNHNV, CDR2 YYDKDF (reference sequence). The length of the CDR3 is 13 residues. In nucleotides, the CDR3 is TGTGCCACCAGCGGCGGGGTAAACTATGGCTACACCTTC. Encoded protein: CATSGGVNYGYTF.

This rearrangement joins TRBV6-1 to TRBJ1-2, with D maybe TRBD1 (5 bases). The CDR3 spans 13 residues. The ends were cut back, 6 bases at V and 4 bases at J, with 12 bases in the middle. Germline CDR1 and CDR2: MNHNS and SASEGT. In DNA form, the CDR3 reads TGTGCCAGCAGACGGCAGGGAGGCTATGGCTACACCTTC. Its translation is CASRRQGGYGYTF.

The chain is built from TRBV4-2 and TRBJ2-5, with a possible D match to TRBD2 (5 bases). CDR3 length: 13 residues. Trimming left V 4 bases short and J 2 bases short, with 8 bases between. The germline gives CDR1 LGHNA, CDR2 YNFKEQ. Here the CDR3 reads CASSPLEQETQYF. CDR3 DNA: TGTGCCAGCAGCCCACTAGAACAAGAGACCCAGTACTTC.

V gene TRBV30 combines with J gene TRBJ1-5; 7 bases are shared with TRBD1. Germline CDR1 reads GTSNPN; CDR2 reads SVGIG (reference sequence). The CDR3 runs to 17 residues. Losses at the gene ends were 3 bases for V and 1 base for J; bases not matched to a gene: 12. CDR3 protein: CAWSTGQSLMSNQPQHF. The CDR3, as DNA: TGTGCCTGGAGCACGGGACAGAGCCTTATGAGCAATCAGCCCCAGCATTTT.

J is TRBJ1-2 and V is TRBV5-1; no firm D call. CDR1 and CDR2 from the germline V gene are SGHRS and YFSETQ. The CDR3 sequence is 16 residues long. Between the trimmed V and J ends, which lost 1 base and 2 bases, there was a span of 15 bases. The CDR3 sequence is CASSLYAGTPNYGYTF. CDR3 nucleotide sequence: TGCGCCAGCAGCTTGTACGCGGGTACCCCAAACTATGGCTACACCTTC.